These 10 T cell receptor beta chains were sequenced from one sample in a study of blood T cell repertoires in COVID-19 (dated by TCRdb to 2019 to 2021). The method was the immunoSEQ multiplex PCR assay. As stored in TCRdb, this immuneACCESS dataset retains in-frame rearrangements with V and J assigned. A fraction of the clones does not appear; measured against another copy, unresolved V genes explain less than half of the discrepancy, and the remainder lacks a known reason. This sample has approximately 300,000 clones in its table, and roughly 89% of those were observed once. The ten top clones hold over 8.5% of the sample. The sample was PBMCs or T cells enriched from blood (not recorded which). All receptors come from a woman in her twenties or thirties who had recovered from COVID-19.

The V call is TRBV2, the J call TRBJ2-7; tentatively, D is TRBD1 (6 bases). The germline V and J ends were trimmed by 0 bases and 3 bases, with 24 bases remaining between them. The length of the CDR3 is 19 residues. The germline CDR1 and CDR2 sequences are SNHLY and FYNNEI. DNA of the CDR3: TGTGCCAGCAGTGAAGCGCTAAAAGGCGACAGGCCCCTTTTCTACGAGCAGTACTTC. It translates to CASSEALKGDRPLFYEQYF.

The rearrangement uses TRBV3-1 (or the pseudogene TRBV3-2) and TRBJ2-1, with D uncertain. The V gene's germline CDR1 is LGHDT and CDR2 YNNKEL (reference sequence). This CDR3 region has 14 residues. V lost 1 base, J lost 3 bases, and 7 bases lay in between. The CDR3 sequence: CASSQGPVYNEQFF. CDR3 bases: TGTGCCAGCAGCCAAGGGCCAGTCTACAATGAGCAGTTCTTC.

The chain combines TRBV29-1 with TRBJ1-2; TRBD1 aligns across 8 bases. Germline lookup yields CDR1 SQVTM and CDR2 ANQGSEA. The CDR3 covers 14 residues. V lost 4 bases to trimming and J lost 3 bases; unmatched junction nucleotides: 7. The DNA of the CDR3 is TGCAGCGTTGGGACAGGGAGGGAACACTATGGCTACACCTTC. Its translation is CSVGTGREHYGYTF.

The chain's CDR3 is CATGISADTQYF. The DNA for the CDR3 is TGTGCCACCGGGATATCGGCGGATACGCAGTATTTT. The chain employs TRBV27 and TRBJ2-3; D might be TRBD2 (5 bases). Per germline, CDR1 MNHEY and CDR2 SMNVEV (reference sequence). The CDR3 length is 12 residues. Trimming took off 10 bases at V and 6 bases at J, with 14 bases between the two ends.

The chain combines TRBV5-4 with TRBJ1-1; D ambiguous. Germline V gives CDR1 SGHNT, CDR2 YYREEE (reference sequence). Trimming left V 0 bases short and J 6 bases short, with 6 bases between. The length of the CDR3 is 12 residues. The CDR3 spells CASSLGAAEAFF. The CDR3 coding sequence is TGTGCCAGCAGCTTGGGGGCAGCTGAAGCTTTCTTT.

The J gene is TRBJ2-7, the V gene TRBV12-3 or TRBV12-4; the D gene is possibly TRBD2 (5 bases). Deletions cut 5 bases from V and 7 bases from J, with 15 bases between. CDR3 length: 13 residues. CDR3 sequence (DNA): TGTGCCAGCAGTCTCGGGATCTTCGGGGAGCAGTACTTC. Protein sequence: CASSLGIFGEQYF.

In this sample, this clone turned up a few times. V is TRBV7-9 and J is TRBJ1-1; 8 bases map to TRBD1. The junction had 5 bases not matched to a gene; V was cut back by 4 bases and J by 7 bases. The CDR3 runs 13 residues. From germline, CDR1 is SEHNR and CDR2 FQNEAQ (reference sequence). The CDR3 spells CASSSDRVHEAFF. CDR3 DNA: TGTGCCAGCAGCTCGGACAGGGTACATGAAGCTTTCTTT.

The chain couples TRBV6-4 to TRBJ2-3, with 8 bases aligning to TRBD2. This CDR3 has 15 amino acids. V lost 6 bases to trimming and J lost 6 bases; unmatched junction nucleotides: 11. From germline, CDR1 is MRHNA and CDR2 SNTAGT. For the CDR3, the DNA is TGTGCCAGCAGCGACCTTTGGCGGGAGGAGGATACGCAGTATTTT. This translates into CASSDLWREEDTQYF.

This rearrangement joins TRBV6-5 to TRBJ1-5; TRBD1 is a possible D gene (6 bases). The length of the CDR3 is 15 residues. V gave up 0 bases and J gave up 6 bases, with 12 bases separating them. The germline V gene has CDR1 MNHEY and CDR2 SVGAGI. CDR3: CASSYSAGDLQPQHF. In nucleotides, the CDR3 is TGTGCCAGCAGTTACTCCGCAGGGGATCTTCAGCCCCAGCATTTT.

The V call is TRBV15, the J call TRBJ2-2; the D gene is possibly TRBD2 (5 bases). Germline V lookup: CDR1 LNHNV, CDR2 YYDKDF (reference sequence). Trimming took 4 bases from V and 5 from J, leaving 23 bases between them. The CDR3 covers 18 residues. The CDR3: CATSTPDRGHLSTGELFF. The CDR3 DNA reads TGTGCCACCAGCACCCCCGACCGAGGGCATTTGAGTACCGGGGAGCTGTTTTTT.